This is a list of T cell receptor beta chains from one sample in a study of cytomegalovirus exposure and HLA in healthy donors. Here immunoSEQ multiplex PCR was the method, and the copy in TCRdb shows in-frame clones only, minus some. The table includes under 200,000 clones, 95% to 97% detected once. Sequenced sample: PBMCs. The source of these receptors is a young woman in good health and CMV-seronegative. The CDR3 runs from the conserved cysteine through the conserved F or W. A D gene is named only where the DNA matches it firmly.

CDR3 DNA: TGTGCCACCAGCAGAGATCTTAGCGGAGGAGCAGATACGCAGTATTTT
CDR3 protein: CATSRDLSGGADTQYF
D gene: NA
J gene: TRBJ2-3
V gene: TRBV15

CDR3 DNA: TGTGCCAGCAGCCAAGATAGGCAGGCTAGCAATCAGCCCCAGCATTTT
CDR3 protein: CASSQDRQASNQPQHF
D gene: NA
J gene: TRBJ1-5
V gene: TRBV4-2

CDR3 DNA: TGTGCCATCAGTGAGGGACAGAGTATTCGAAGGGCCACTGAAGCTTTCTTT
CDR3 protein: CAISEGQSIRRATEAFF
D gene: NA
J gene: TRBJ1-1
V gene: TRBV10-3

CDR3 DNA: TGTGCCAGCAACAACCGGGACAGGTACAATGAGCAGTTCTTC
CDR3 protein: CASNNRDRYNEQFF
D gene: TRBD1
J gene: TRBJ2-1
V gene: TRBV6-1

CDR3 DNA: TGCGCCAGCAGCTCGGGTACCCAGGGAGGACAGCCCCAGCATTTT
CDR3 protein: CASSSGTQGGQPQHF
D gene: NA
J gene: TRBJ1-5
V gene: TRBV5-1

CDR3 DNA: TGTGCCAGCAGTCCTAGAAGCGGGGGGGCCTACGAGCAGTACTTC
CDR3 protein: CASSPRSGGAYEQYF
D gene: TRBD2
J gene: TRBJ2-7
V gene: TRBV27

CDR3 DNA: TGTGCCAGCAGCCCGACGGACTACACAGATACGCAGTATTTT
CDR3 protein: CASSPTDYTDTQYF
D gene: NA
J gene: TRBJ2-3
V gene: TRBV5-8

CDR3 DNA: TGTGCCAGCAGTGTAGGAAACAGCCTCTCGGTCTTC
CDR3 protein: CASSVGNSLSVF
D gene: NA
J gene: TRBJ2-1
V gene: TRBV2

CDR3 DNA: TGCAGTGCTAGAGGAGAAGATACGCAGTATTTT
CDR3 protein: CSARGEDTQYF
D gene: NA
J gene: TRBJ2-3
V gene: TRBV20-1

CDR3 DNA: TGTGCCAGCAGCTCTGACGATAGACAGGGGGCGGCCTACAATGAGCAGTTCTTC
CDR3 protein: CASSSDDRQGAAYNEQFF
D gene: TRBD1
J gene: TRBJ2-1
V gene: TRBV5-6

CDR3 DNA: TGTGCCATCAGCTTACAGGGTGCTGGAAACACCATATATTTT
CDR3 protein: CAISLQGAGNTIYF
D gene: NA
J gene: TRBJ1-3
V gene: TRBV10-3

CDR3 DNA: TGTGCCAGCGGTGGCGGGGGTAGCACAGATACGCAGTATTTT
CDR3 protein: CASGGGGSTDTQYF
D gene: TRBD2
J gene: TRBJ2-3
V gene: TRBV2

CDR3 DNA: TGTGCCAGCTCACCACCGGGCAGGGGAGTCTCTGAAGCTTTCTTT
CDR3 protein: CASSPPGRGVSEAFF
D gene: NA
J gene: TRBJ1-1
V gene: TRBV18

CDR3 DNA: TGTGCCAGCAGCTTATCCGGCACAGATACGCAGTATTTT
CDR3 protein: CASSLSGTDTQYF
D gene: NA
J gene: TRBJ2-3
V gene: TRBV7-9

CDR3 DNA: TGTGCCAGCAGTTTATCGAGTCAGGGGAATTCACCCCTCCACTTT
CDR3 protein: CASSLSSQGNSPLHF
D gene: NA
J gene: TRBJ1-6
V gene: TRBV27

CDR3 DNA: TGTGCCAGCAGTGACCCCGCCGAGACAGGGTACGAAGCTTTCTTT
CDR3 protein: CASSDPAETGYEAFF
D gene: TRBD1
J gene: TRBJ1-1
V gene: TRBV25-1

CDR3 DNA: TGCGCCAGCAGCCAAGATCTTCACAGGGGGGGAGAGCAGTACTTC
CDR3 protein: CASSQDLHRGGEQYF
D gene: NA
J gene: TRBJ2-7
V gene: TRBV4-3

CDR3 DNA: TGTGCCAGCACCCGTTTAGGGGACAGGGTAATTGATGGCTACACCTTC
CDR3 protein: CASTRLGDRVIDGYTF
D gene: TRBD1
J gene: TRBJ1-2
V gene: TRBV9

CDR3 DNA: TGTGCCAGCAGTACTGGACTCATGAACACTGAAGCTTTCTTT
CDR3 protein: CASSTGLMNTEAFF
D gene: NA
J gene: TRBJ1-1
V gene: TRBV2

CDR3 DNA: TGTGCCAGCAGTTTATCGCCGCCAGAGCACAGGGTTCTGGGGGAGCAGTACTTC
CDR3 protein: CASSLSPPEHRVLGEQYF
D gene: NA
J gene: TRBJ2-7
V gene: TRBV27

CDR3 DNA: TGTGCCAGCTCAACCAGGAATCAGCCCCAGCATTTT
CDR3 protein: CASSTRNQPQHF
D gene: NA
J gene: TRBJ1-5
V gene: TRBV18

CDR3 DNA: TGTGCCAGCAGCTTGGTGGGGGGTCGGGCTTTCTTT
CDR3 protein: CASSLVGGRAFF
D gene: NA
J gene: TRBJ1-1
V gene: TRBV7-9

CDR3 DNA: TGTGCCAGCAGTGAGATGGACAGGGCGAACACTGAAGCTTTCTTT
CDR3 protein: CASSEMDRANTEAFF
D gene: TRBD1
J gene: TRBJ1-1
V gene: TRBV2

CDR3 DNA: TGTGCCAGTAGTGAAGAGTACAACTATGGCTACACCTTC
CDR3 protein: CASSEEYNYGYTF
D gene: NA
J gene: TRBJ1-2
V gene: TRBV19